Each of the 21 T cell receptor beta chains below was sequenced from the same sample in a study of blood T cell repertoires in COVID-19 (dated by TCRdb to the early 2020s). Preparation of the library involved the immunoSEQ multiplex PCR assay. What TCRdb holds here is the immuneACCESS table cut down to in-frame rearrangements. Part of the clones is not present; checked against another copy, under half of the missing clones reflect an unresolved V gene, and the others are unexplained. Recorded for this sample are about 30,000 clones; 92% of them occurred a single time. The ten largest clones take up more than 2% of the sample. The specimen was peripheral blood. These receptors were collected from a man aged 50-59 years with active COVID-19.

The CDR3 sequence is CASSEYTEAFF. For the CDR3, the DNA is TGTGCCAGCAGTGAGTACACTGAAGCTTTCTTT. The chain carries TRBV12-3 or TRBV12-4 and TRBJ1-1, with no clear D. V lost 5 bases, J lost 3 bases, and 4 bases lay in between. This CDR3 spans 11 amino acids.

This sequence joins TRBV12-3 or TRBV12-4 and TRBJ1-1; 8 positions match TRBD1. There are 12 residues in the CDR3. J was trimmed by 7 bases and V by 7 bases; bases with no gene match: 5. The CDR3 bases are TGTGCCAGCACCAAAGGACAGGGTGAAGCTTTCTTT. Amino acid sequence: CASTKGQGEAFF.

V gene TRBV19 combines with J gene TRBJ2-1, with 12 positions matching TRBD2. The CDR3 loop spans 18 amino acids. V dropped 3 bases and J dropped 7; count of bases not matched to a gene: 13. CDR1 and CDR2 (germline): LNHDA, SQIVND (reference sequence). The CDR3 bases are TGTGCCAGTAGTATTTGGCAGGGAGCGACTAGCGGGAGAAATGAGCAGTTCTTC. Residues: CASSIWQGATSGRNEQFF.

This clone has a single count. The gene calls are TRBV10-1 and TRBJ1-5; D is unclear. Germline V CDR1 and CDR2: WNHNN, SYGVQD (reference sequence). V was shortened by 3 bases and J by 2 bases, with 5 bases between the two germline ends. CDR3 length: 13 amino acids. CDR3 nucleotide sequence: TGCGCCAGCAGTGACACGGGCAATCAGCCCCAGCATTTT. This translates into CASSDTGNQPQHF.

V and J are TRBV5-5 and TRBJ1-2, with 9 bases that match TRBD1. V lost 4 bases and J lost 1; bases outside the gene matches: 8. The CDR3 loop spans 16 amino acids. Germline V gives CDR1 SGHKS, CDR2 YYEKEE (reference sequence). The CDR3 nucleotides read TGTGCCAGCAGCGGGGGGACAGGGCTAAATAACTATGGCTACACCTTC. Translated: CASSGGTGLNNYGYTF.

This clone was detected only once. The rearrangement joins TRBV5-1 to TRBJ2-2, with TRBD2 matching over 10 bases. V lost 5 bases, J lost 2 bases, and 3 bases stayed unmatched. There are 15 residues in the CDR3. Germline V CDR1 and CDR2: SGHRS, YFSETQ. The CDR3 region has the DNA TGCGCCAGCAGGGAGCGGGAGGGCAACACCGGGGAGCTGTTTTTT. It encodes CASREREGNTGELFF.

CDR3 DNA sequence: TGTGCCAGCAGAACCGGGAAAAACACTGAAGCTTTCTTT. It translates to CASRTGKNTEAFF. The V gene is TRBV28, the J gene TRBJ1-1; D not resolved. V shed 6 bases and J shed 2 bases, with 10 bases lying between them. The CDR3 length is 13 residues. In germline, CDR1 is MDHEN, CDR2 SYDVKM.

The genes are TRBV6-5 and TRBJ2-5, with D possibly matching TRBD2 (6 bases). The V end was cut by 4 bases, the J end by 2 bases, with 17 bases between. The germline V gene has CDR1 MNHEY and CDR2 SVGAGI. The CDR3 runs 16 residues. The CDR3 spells CASSFTPGSGQETQYF. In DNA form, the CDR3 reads TGTGCCAGCAGTTTCACCCCGGGTAGCGGACAAGAGACCCAGTACTTC.

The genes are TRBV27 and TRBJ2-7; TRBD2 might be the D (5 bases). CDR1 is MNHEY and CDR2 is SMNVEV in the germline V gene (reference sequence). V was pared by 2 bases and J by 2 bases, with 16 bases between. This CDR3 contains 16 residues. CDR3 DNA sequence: TGTGCCAGCAGTTTAACCGGACGGACTGGACCCTACGAGCAGTACTTC. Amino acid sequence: CASSLTGRTGPYEQYF.

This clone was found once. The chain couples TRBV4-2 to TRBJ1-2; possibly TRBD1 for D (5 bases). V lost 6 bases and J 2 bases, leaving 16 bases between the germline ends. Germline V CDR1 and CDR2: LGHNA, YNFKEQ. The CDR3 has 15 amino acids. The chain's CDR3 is CASRDTGSQNYGYTF. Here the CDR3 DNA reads TGTGCCAGCAGGGACACCGGGAGCCAAAACTATGGCTACACCTTC.

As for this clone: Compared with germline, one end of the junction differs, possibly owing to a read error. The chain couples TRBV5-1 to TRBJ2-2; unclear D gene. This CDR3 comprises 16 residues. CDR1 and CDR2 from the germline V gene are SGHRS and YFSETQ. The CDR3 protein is CASNLGAQSNTGELFF. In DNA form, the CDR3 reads TGCGCCAGCAACTTGGGCGCGCAATCGAACACCGGGGAGCTGTTTTTT.

The CDR3 loop is CASSLEGRSYNEQFF. For the CDR3, the DNA is TGCGCCAGCAGCTTGGAGGGGCGCTCCTACAATGAGCAGTTCTTC. The rearrangement joins TRBV5-1 to TRBJ2-1, with TRBD1 as a possible D gene (5 bases). Trimming took off 0 bases at V and 0 bases at J, with 7 bases between the two ends. Germline CDR1 reads SGHRS; CDR2 reads YFSETQ. The CDR3 totals 15 residues. The full variable domain, rest sourced from reference TRBV5-1 and TRBJ2-1, is KAGVTQTPRYLIKTRGQQVTLSCSPISGHRSVSWYQQTPGQGLQFLFEYFSETQRNKGNFPGRFSGRQFSNSRSEMNVSTLELGDSALYLCASSLEGRSYNEQFFGPGTRLTVL.

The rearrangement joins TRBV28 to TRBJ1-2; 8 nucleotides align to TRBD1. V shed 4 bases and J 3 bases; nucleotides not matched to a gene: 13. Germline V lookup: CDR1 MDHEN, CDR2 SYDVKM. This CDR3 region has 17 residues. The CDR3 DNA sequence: TGTGCCAGCAGTTCCCACGGACAGGGACTCTCTGACTATGGCTACACCTTC. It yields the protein CASSSHGQGLSDYGYTF.

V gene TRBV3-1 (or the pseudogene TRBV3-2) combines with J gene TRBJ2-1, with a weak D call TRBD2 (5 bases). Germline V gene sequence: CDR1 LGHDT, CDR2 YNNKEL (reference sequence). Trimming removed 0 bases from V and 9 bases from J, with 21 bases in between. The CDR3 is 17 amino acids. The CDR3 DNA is TGTGCCAGCAGCCAAGAATCGGGCTACTTTTCGAGCGGTGAGCAGTTCTTC. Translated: CASSQESGYFSSGEQFF.

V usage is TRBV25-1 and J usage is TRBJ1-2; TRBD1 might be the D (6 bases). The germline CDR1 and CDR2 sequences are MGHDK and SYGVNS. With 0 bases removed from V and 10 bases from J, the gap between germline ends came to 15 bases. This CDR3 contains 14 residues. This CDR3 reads CASSEYRTEGVYTF. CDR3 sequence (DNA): TGTGCCAGCAGTGAATACCGGACAGAAGGTGTCTACACCTTC.

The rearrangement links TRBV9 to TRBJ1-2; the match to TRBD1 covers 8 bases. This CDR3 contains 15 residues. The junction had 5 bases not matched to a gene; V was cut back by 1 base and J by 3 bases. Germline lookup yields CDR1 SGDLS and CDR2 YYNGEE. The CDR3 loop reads CASSVQGAGDYGYTF. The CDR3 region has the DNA TGTGCCAGCAGCGTACAGGGGGCTGGAGACTATGGCTACACCTTC.

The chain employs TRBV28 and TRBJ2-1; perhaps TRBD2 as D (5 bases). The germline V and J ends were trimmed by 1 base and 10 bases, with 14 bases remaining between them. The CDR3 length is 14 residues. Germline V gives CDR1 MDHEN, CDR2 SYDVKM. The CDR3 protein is CASSLFRRSKEQFF. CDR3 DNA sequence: TGTGCCAGCAGTTTATTTCGGAGGTCGAAAGAGCAGTTCTTC.

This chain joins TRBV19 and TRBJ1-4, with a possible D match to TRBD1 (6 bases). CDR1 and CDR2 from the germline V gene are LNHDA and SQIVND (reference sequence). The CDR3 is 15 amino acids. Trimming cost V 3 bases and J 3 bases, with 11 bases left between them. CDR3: CASSISGTSNEKLFF. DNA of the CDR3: TGTGCCAGTAGTATCTCCGGGACATCTAATGAAAAACTGTTTTTT.

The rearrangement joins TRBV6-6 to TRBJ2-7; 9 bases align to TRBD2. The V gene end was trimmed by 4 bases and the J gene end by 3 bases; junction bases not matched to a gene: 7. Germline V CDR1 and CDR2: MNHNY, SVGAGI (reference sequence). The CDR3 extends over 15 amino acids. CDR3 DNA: TGTGCCAGCAGTTCCTTTAGCGGGAGCTTCTACGAGCAGTACTTC. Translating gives CASSSFSGSFYEQYF.

CDR3 DNA: TGCAGTGCTAGTCCGCCCGGGACAGGGAGATATCAGCCCCAGCATTTT. This codes for CSASPPGTGRYQPQHF. The chain uses TRBV20-1 and TRBJ1-5; 9 bases align to TRBD1. Germline V gene data show CDR1 as DFQATT and CDR2 as SNEGSKA (reference sequence). This CDR3 is built from 16 residues. V gave up 3 bases and J gave up 5 bases; unmatched junction bases: 11.

CDR3 protein: CASGSGEGGYTF. As DNA, the CDR3 is TGTGCCTCCGGGAGCGGGGAAGGCGGCTACACCTTC. V gene TRBV6-5 combines with J gene TRBJ1-2; no reliable D call. Germline-derived CDR1 and CDR2 are MNHEY and SVGAGI. V was trimmed by 11 bases and J by 8 bases, leaving 18 bases between them. The CDR3 runs 12 residues.